The 10 T cell receptor beta chains below come from one sample, sequenced in a study of multiple sclerosis patients with progressive multifocal leukoencephalopathy (dated by TCRdb to about 2019). What this sample's time point label stands for: before natalizumab initiation. The library was produced with the immunoSEQ multiplex PCR assay. Drawn from immuneACCESS, this table holds only the in-frame rearrangements with V and J called that TCRdb kept. Clones are partly lost; checked studies trace under half to an unresolved V gene and leave the rest unexplained. Across this sample there are 31,000 or so clones, with around nine tenths seen only once. The top ten clonotypes cover about 1.5% of the sample. Material for sequencing was PBMCs. Source of these receptors: a human donor with multiple sclerosis.

The chain carries TRBV5-6 and TRBJ2-7, with D possibly matching TRBD2 (5 bases). The CDR3 has 14 amino acids. The V end was cut by 4 bases, the J end by 4 bases, with 15 bases between. Germline lookup yields CDR1 SGHDT and CDR2 YYEEEE. CDR3 DNA sequence: TGTGCCAGCAGCCAGGACTTAACTACGTACGAGCAGTACTTC. Translated: CASSQDLTTYEQYF.

V usage is TRBV5-1 and J usage is TRBJ2-2; tentatively, D is TRBD1 (5 bases). V was trimmed by 0 bases and J by 4 bases, leaving 13 bases between them. Germline CDR1 SGHRS, CDR2 YFSETQ. CDR3 size: 16 residues. DNA of the CDR3: TGCGCCAGCAGCTTGGGTTCTGGACAATTCACCGGGGAGCTGTTTTTT. Protein sequence: CASSLGSGQFTGELFF.

This chain links TRBV11-2 with TRBJ2-7; D unresolved. The length of the CDR3 is 15 residues. V was pared by 5 bases and J by 0 bases, with 14 bases between. The germline CDR1 and CDR2 sequences are SGHAT and FQNNGV. CDR3 protein: CASSKEYSRSYEQYF. CDR3 bases: TGTGCCAGCAGCAAAGAATATAGTCGCTCCTACGAGCAGTACTTC.

V is TRBV7-2 and J is TRBJ1-3, with unresolved D. Germline V gene data show CDR1 as SGHTA and CDR2 as FQGNSA. This CDR3 is 14 amino acids long. Trimming stripped 0 bases from V and 3 bases from J, with 6 bases between. The CDR3 reads CASSLAGSGNTIYF. The CDR3 nucleotides are TGTGCCAGCAGCTTAGCAGGGAGTGGAAACACCATATATTTT.

The chain has TRBV7-9 and TRBJ1-1; tentatively, D is TRBD1 (5 bases). Per germline, CDR1 SEHNR and CDR2 FQNEAQ (reference sequence). This CDR3 comprises 15 residues. Trimming removed 8 bases from V and 1 base from J, with 17 bases in between. The CDR3 loop is CASGKDSLKNTEAFF. The DNA of the CDR3 is TGTGCCAGCGGCAAAGACAGCCTTAAGAACACTGAAGCTTTCTTT.

This clone came up once. This chain connects TRBV5-6 to TRBJ2-3; 7 nucleotides match TRBD2. Per the germline V gene, CDR1 is SGHDT and CDR2 is YYEEEE. The CDR3 runs 15 residues. Trimming took 4 bases from V and 3 from J; bases not matched to a gene: 8. In nucleotides, the CDR3 is TGTGCCAGCAGCGTCGGACTAGTGAGGACAGATACGCAGTATTTT. Protein sequence: CASSVGLVRTDTQYF. Using reference TRBV5-6 and TRBJ2-3 for the parts outside the CDR3, the full variable domain is DAGVTQSPTHLIKTRGQQVTLRCSPKSGHDTVSWYQQALGQGPQFIFQYYEEEERQRGNFPDRFSGHQFPNYSSELNVNALLLGDSALYLCASSVGLVRTDTQYFGPGTRLTVL.

For this clone: The conserved closing phenylalanine or tryptophan is absent in this CDR3, likely reflecting a read error. The chain combines TRBV11-1 with TRBJ2-3; D unresolved. With 6 bases removed from V and 6 bases from J, the gap between germline ends came to 10 bases. CDR3 length: 12 amino acids. Germline V gene lookup returns CDR1 SGHAT and CDR2 FQDESV (reference sequence). CDR3 residues: CASSALGDTQYL. The CDR3 DNA follows: TGTGCCAGCAGTGCCCTCGGGGATACGCAGTATCTT.

V is TRBV11-2 and J is TRBJ1-1, with a possible D match to TRBD1 (6 bases). Per the germline V gene, CDR1 is SGHAT and CDR2 is FQNNGV. V was trimmed by 0 bases and J by 8 bases, leaving 10 bases between them. CDR3 length: 13 amino acids. This CDR3 is CASSLEGGTEAFF. CDR3 in DNA: TGTGCCAGCAGCTTAGAGGGGGGGACAGAAGCTTTCTTT.

The chain joins TRBV5-1 to TRBJ2-3; 9 bases are a match to TRBD1. This CDR3 contains 15 residues. Germline trimming cut 7 bases from V and 3 bases from J; bases unmatched to any gene: 9. CDR1 and CDR2 (germline): SGHRS, YFSETQ. As DNA, the CDR3 is TGCGCCAGCGGACAGGGGAAAGCAACGACAGATACGCAGTATTTT. Its protein is CASGQGKATTDTQYF. Variable domain in full (rest from reference TRBV5-1 and TRBJ2-3): KAGVTQTPRYLIKTRGQQVTLSCSPISGHRSVSWYQQTPGQGLQFLFEYFSETQRNKGNFPGRFSGRQFSNSRSEMNVSTLELGDSALYLCASGQGKATTDTQYFGPGTRLTVL.

The rearrangement links TRBV30 to TRBJ1-1; 8 bases fit TRBD1. Per germline, CDR1 GTSNPN and CDR2 SVGIG (reference sequence). V shed 7 bases and J 1 base; nucleotides not matched to a gene: 5. The CDR3 covers 13 residues. The CDR3 nucleotides are TGTGCCTCTACGACAGGGGCGAACACTGAAGCTTTCTTT. Translation gives CASTTGANTEAFF.